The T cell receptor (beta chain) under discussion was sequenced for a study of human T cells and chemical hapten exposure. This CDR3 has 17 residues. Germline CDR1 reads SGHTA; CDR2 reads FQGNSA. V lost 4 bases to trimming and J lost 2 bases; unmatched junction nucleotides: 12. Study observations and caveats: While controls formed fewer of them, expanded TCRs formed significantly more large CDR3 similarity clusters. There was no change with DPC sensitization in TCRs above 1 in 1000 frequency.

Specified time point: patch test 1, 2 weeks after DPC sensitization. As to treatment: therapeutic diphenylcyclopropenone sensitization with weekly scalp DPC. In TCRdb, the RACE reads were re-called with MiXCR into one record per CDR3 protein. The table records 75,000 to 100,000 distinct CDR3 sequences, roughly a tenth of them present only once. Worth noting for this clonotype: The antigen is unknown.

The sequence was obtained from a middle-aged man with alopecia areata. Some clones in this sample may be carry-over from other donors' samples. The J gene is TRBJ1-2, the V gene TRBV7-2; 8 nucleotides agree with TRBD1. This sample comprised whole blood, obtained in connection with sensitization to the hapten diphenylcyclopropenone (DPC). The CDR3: CASSSLARWTGNYGYTF. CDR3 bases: TGTGCCAGCAGCTCCCTTGCCCGGTGGACAGGGAACTATGGCTACACCTTC.